This T cell receptor beta chain was identified during a study of PD-L1 blockade in urothelial cancer. Study-level information: Researchers found blood samples held a median of roughly 140,000 T cells.

This clone was observed a few times. Clones were read by immunoSEQ multiplex PCR, and TCRdb kept only the in-frame ones, dropping some. The sample has some 24,000 clones, roughly 84% seen once. This TCR was recovered from a man between 65 and 85 years old with urothelial cancer. This sample comprised PBMCs, obtained around atezolizumab (anti-PD-L1) treatment.

The CDR3 DNA is TGTGCCAGCAGCTTGACTAGCGGGAGTTGGGATGAGCAGTTCTTC. It codes for CASSLTSGSWDEQFF. The gene calls are TRBV5-4 and TRBJ2-1; 11 positions agree with TRBD2. Per the germline V gene, CDR1 is SGHNT and CDR2 is YYREEE (reference sequence). The CDR3 is made up of 15 amino acids. Trimming removed 1 base from V and 8 bases from J; junction bases left unmatched: 5.